These T cell receptor beta chains were read from a single sample in a study of beta chain features in type 1 diabetes. Clones were read by immunoSEQ multiplex PCR, and TCRdb kept only the in-frame ones, dropping some. The data contain some 350,000 clones, approximately 15% of them seen just once; the ten biggest clones take up over 0.014%. Sequencing was done on a sample of naive CD4+ T cells from blood. These receptors were obtained from a young woman with type 1 diabetes. Both conserved end residues are part of each CDR3. Each record gives: J gene, V gene, D gene, clone size, CDR3 DNA, CDR3 protein. A D gene is named only where the DNA matches it firmly. The size of a clone is reported for some rows only, either as once, few or many, or as a class for expanded clones.

j_call: TRBJ2-1; v_call: TRBV4-3; d_call: TRBD2; clone_size: few; cdr3_nt: TGCGCCAGCAGCCAAGGACTAGCGGCATCAGGGAGGAATGAGCAGTTCTTC; cdr3_aa: CASSQGLAASGRNEQFF
j_call: TRBJ1-4; v_call: TRBV15; d_call: .; clone_size: .; cdr3_nt: TGTGCCACCAGCAGAGACCGTGAAAAACTGTTTTTT; cdr3_aa: CATSRDREKLFF
j_call: TRBJ2-2; v_call: TRBV2; d_call: .; clone_size: .; cdr3_nt: TGTGCCAGCAGCGAAATTCCCCCAGGGAACACCGGGGAGCTGTTTTTT; cdr3_aa: CASSEIPPGNTGELFF
j_call: TRBJ2-5; v_call: TRBV27; d_call: TRBD2; clone_size: .; cdr3_nt: TGTGCCAGCAGTTTGCGCCTAGCGGGAGGGCGAGAGACCCAGTACTTC; cdr3_aa: CASSLRLAGGRETQYF
j_call: TRBJ2-2; v_call: TRBV7-9; d_call: .; clone_size: few; cdr3_nt: TGTGCCAGCAGCCCCCGAGCGACCACAGGCCTTGGGGTCGGGGAGCTGTTTTTT; cdr3_aa: CASSPRATTGLGVGELFF
j_call: TRBJ1-2; v_call: TRBV7-9; d_call: .; clone_size: .; cdr3_nt: TGTGCCAGCAGCTTAACACAGGGCGGTAACTATGGCTACACCTTC; cdr3_aa: CASSLTQGGNYGYTF
j_call: TRBJ1-2; v_call: TRBV7-9; d_call: .; clone_size: few; cdr3_nt: TGTGCCAGCAGCTTTGCGCGCGGAAACTATGGCTACACCTTC; cdr3_aa: CASSFARGNYGYTF
j_call: TRBJ1-5; v_call: TRBV28; d_call: TRBD1; clone_size: few; cdr3_nt: TGTGCCAGCAGGAGCCCAACAGGGGACAATCAGCCCCAGCATTTT; cdr3_aa: CASRSPTGDNQPQHF
j_call: TRBJ2-1; v_call: TRBV7-3; d_call: TRBD2; clone_size: .; cdr3_nt: TGTGCCAGCAGCTCCCGCTCGGCCACTAGCGGGAGGGGGGGTGAGCAGTTCTTC; cdr3_aa: CASSSRSATSGRGGEQFF
j_call: TRBJ2-3; v_call: TRBV27; d_call: TRBD2; clone_size: .; cdr3_nt: TGTGCCAGCAGTCTAAGAGGACTAGCGGGCACAGATACGCAGTATTTT; cdr3_aa: CASSLRGLAGTDTQYF
j_call: TRBJ1-1; v_call: TRBV18; d_call: TRBD1; clone_size: few; cdr3_nt: TGTGCCAGCTCACCAGCGGACAGGGCATGGGCTTTCTTT; cdr3_aa: CASSPADRAWAFF
j_call: TRBJ2-5; v_call: TRBV19; d_call: .; clone_size: few; cdr3_nt: TGTGCCAGTAGTATAACAGGGCTAGAGACCCAGTACTTC; cdr3_aa: CASSITGLETQYF
j_call: TRBJ1-5; v_call: TRBV18; d_call: .; clone_size: few; cdr3_nt: TGTGCCAGCTCACCATCCTATAGCAATCAGCCCCAGCATTTT; cdr3_aa: CASSPSYSNQPQHF
j_call: TRBJ1-2; v_call: TRBV30; d_call: .; clone_size: few; cdr3_nt: TGTGCCTGGAGACAGGCTAACTATGGCTACACCTTC; cdr3_aa: CAWRQANYGYTF
j_call: TRBJ2-5; v_call: TRBV7-9; d_call: .; clone_size: few; cdr3_nt: TGTGCCAGCACCAGAGGGAGTGAGATAGAGACCCAGTACTTC; cdr3_aa: CASTRGSEIETQYF
j_call: TRBJ2-2; v_call: TRBV7-3; d_call: TRBD1; clone_size: .; cdr3_nt: TGTGCCAGCAGCTCCACAGGGGGATCTGGCGGGGAGCTGTTTTTT; cdr3_aa: CASSSTGGSGGELFF
j_call: TRBJ2-3; v_call: TRBV11-3; d_call: TRBD2; clone_size: .; cdr3_nt: TGTGCCAGCAGCTTATCCCGGGCTAGCGGGGCCACAGATACGCAGTATTTT; cdr3_aa: CASSLSRASGATDTQYF
j_call: TRBJ1-1; v_call: TRBV30; d_call: .; clone_size: .; cdr3_nt: TGTGCCTGGAATTCCTTGAGGGGGTCCATGAACACTGAAGCTTTCTTT; cdr3_aa: CAWNSLRGSMNTEAFF
j_call: TRBJ2-7; v_call: TRBV5-4; d_call: .; clone_size: few; cdr3_nt: TGTGCCAGCAGCCCCTGGCGGGGTGGAAGGGGGCAGTACTTC; cdr3_aa: CASSPWRGGRGQYF
j_call: TRBJ2-3; v_call: TRBV30; d_call: .; clone_size: few; cdr3_nt: TGTGCCTGGGGGACTAGCACAGATACGCAGTATTTT; cdr3_aa: CAWGTSTDTQYF
j_call: TRBJ1-1; v_call: TRBV11-2; d_call: TRBD1; clone_size: .; cdr3_nt: TGTGCCAGCAGCCTGGACAGGACTGAAGCTTTCTTT; cdr3_aa: CASSLDRTEAFF
j_call: TRBJ2-7; v_call: TRBV5-1; d_call: .; clone_size: few; cdr3_nt: TGCGCCAGCACTCTGAGCCCCCTCAACGAGCAGTACTTC; cdr3_aa: CASTLSPLNEQYF
j_call: TRBJ2-3; v_call: TRBV30; d_call: TRBD2; clone_size: few; cdr3_nt: TGTGCCTACAGAACACTAGCGGGAGTTGCAGATACGCAGTATTTT; cdr3_aa: CAYRTLAGVADTQYF
j_call: TRBJ2-1; v_call: TRBV7-2; d_call: TRBD2; clone_size: .; cdr3_nt: TGTGCCAGCAGCCAGAGGGGAGGGGACAATGAGCAGTTCTTC; cdr3_aa: CASSQRGGDNEQFF
j_call: TRBJ2-5; v_call: TRBV11-2; d_call: .; clone_size: .; cdr3_nt: TGTGCCAGCACCCCTAGGGCAGGGCGGCAAGAGACCCAGTACTTC; cdr3_aa: CASTPRAGRQETQYF
j_call: TRBJ2-1; v_call: TRBV7-6; d_call: TRBD2; clone_size: few; cdr3_nt: TGTGCCAGCAGCTTACTCATCCCGAGACTAGCAGGGAACAATGAGCGGTTCTTC; cdr3_aa: CASSLLIPRLAGNNERFF
j_call: TRBJ1-5; v_call: TRBV6-6; d_call: TRBD1; clone_size: .; cdr3_nt: TGTGCCAGCAGAACCGGACAGGGGGTAGATCAGCCCCAGCATTTT; cdr3_aa: CASRTGQGVDQPQHF
j_call: TRBJ2-4; v_call: TRBV29-1; d_call: TRBD2; clone_size: few; cdr3_nt: TGCAGCGTTGATTGGGGGGGGAACATTCAGTACTTC; cdr3_aa: CSVDWGGNIQYF